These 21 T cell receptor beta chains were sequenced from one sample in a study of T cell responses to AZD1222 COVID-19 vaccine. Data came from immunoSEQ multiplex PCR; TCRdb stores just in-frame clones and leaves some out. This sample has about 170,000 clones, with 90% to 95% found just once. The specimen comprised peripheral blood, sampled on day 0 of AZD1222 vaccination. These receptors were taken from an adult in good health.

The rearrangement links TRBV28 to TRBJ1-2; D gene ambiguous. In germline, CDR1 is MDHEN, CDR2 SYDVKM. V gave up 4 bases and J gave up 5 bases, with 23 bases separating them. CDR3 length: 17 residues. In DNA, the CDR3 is TGTGCCAGCAGTTCCTCCCCGAGGAGATTTAATATTTATGGCTACACCTTC. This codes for CASSSSPRRFNIYGYTF.

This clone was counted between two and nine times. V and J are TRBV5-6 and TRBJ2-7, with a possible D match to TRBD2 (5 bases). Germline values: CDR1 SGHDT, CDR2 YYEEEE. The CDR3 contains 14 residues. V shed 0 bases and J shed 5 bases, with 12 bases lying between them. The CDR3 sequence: CASSLELGSHEQYF. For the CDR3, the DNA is TGTGCCAGCAGCTTGGAACTAGGATCCCACGAGCAGTACTTC.

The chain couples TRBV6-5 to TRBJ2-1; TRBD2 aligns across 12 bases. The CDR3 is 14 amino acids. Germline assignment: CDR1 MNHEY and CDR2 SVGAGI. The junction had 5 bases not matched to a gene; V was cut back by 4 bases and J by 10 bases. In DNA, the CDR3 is TGTGCCAGCAGTTTCGGACTAGCGGGAATAGAGCAGTTCTTC. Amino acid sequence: CASSFGLAGIEQFF.

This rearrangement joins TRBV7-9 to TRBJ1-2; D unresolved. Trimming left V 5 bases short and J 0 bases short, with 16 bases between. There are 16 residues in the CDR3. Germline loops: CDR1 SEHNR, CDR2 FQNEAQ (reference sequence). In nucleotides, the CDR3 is TGTGCCAGCAGCACCGTAGGACGTAATCCTAACTATGGCTACACCTTC. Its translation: CASSTVGRNPNYGYTF.

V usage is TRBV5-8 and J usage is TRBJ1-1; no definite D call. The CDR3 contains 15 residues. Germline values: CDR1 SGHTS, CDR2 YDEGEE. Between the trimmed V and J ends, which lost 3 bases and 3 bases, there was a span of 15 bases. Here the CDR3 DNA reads TGTGCCAGCAGCTCCCCCGCCCCAAGTGACACTGAAGCTTTCTTT. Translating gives CASSSPAPSDTEAFF.

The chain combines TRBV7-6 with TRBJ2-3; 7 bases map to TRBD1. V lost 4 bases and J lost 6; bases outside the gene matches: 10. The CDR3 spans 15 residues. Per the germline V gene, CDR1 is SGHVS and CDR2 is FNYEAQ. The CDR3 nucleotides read TGTGCCAGCAGCTACGACAGGGCGTTGACGGATACGCAGTATTTT. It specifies CASSYDRALTDTQYF.

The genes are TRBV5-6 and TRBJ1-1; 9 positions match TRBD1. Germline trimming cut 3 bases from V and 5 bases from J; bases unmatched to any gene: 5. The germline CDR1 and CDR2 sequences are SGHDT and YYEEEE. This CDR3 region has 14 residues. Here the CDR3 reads CASSSTGTGTEAFF. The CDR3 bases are TGTGCCAGCAGCTCCACCGGGACAGGGACTGAAGCTTTCTTT.

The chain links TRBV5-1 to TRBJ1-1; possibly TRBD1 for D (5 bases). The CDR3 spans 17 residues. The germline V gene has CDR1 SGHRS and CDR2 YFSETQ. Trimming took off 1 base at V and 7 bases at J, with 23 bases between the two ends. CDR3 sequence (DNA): TGCGCCAGCAGCTTGTACCAGCACGGGGGAACAAGGGGTGAAGCTTTCTTT. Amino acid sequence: CASSLYQHGGTRGEAFF.

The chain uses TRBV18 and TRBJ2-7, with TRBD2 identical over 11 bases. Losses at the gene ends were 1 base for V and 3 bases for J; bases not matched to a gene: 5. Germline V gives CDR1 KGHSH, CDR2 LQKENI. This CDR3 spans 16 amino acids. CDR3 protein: CASSPLRTSGLYEQYF. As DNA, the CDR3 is TGTGCCAGCTCACCACTCCGGACTAGCGGGCTCTACGAGCAGTACTTC. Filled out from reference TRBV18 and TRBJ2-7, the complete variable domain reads NAGVMQNPRHLVRRRGQEARLRCSPMKGHSHVYWYRQLPEEGLKFMVYLQKENIIDESGMPKERFSAEFPKEGPSILRIQQVVRGDSAAYFCASSPLRTSGLYEQYFGPGTRLTVT.

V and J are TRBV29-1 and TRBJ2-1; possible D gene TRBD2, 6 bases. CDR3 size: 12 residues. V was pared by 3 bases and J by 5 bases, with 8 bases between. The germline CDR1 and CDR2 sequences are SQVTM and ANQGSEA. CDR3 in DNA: TGCAGCGTTGAGGCGGGACACAATGAGCAGTTCTTC. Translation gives CSVEAGHNEQFF.

CDR3 nucleotides: TGTGCCAGCTCGTTAAGAACAGGCGAGCAGTACTTC. Translated: CASSLRTGEQYF. The rearrangement uses TRBV18 and TRBJ2-7, with D tentatively TRBD1 (5 bases). Trimming stripped 6 bases from V and 6 bases from J, with 12 bases between. The germline CDR1 and CDR2 sequences are KGHSH and LQKENI. The CDR3 loop spans 12 amino acids.

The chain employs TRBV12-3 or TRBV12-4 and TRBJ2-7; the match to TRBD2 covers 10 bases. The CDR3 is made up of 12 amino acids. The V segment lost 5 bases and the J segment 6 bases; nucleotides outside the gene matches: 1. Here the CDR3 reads CASSRTSGEQYF. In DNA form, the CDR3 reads TGTGCCAGCAGTCGGACTAGCGGCGAGCAGTACTTC.

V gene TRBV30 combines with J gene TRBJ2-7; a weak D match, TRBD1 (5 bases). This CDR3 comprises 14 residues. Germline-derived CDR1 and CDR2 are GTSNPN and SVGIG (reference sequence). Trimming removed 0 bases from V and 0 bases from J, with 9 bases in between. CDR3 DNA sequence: TGTGCCTGGAGTGTAGGACAAAACTCCTACGAGCAGTACTTC. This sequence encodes CAWSVGQNSYEQYF. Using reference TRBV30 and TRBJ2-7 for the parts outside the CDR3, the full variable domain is SQTIHQWPATLVQPVGSPLSLECTVEGTSNPNLYWYRQAAGRGLQLLFYSVGIGQISSEVPQNLSASRPQDRQFILSSKKLLLSDSGFYLCAWSVGQNSYEQYFGPGTRLTVT.

CDR3 region: CASSQDKGGGPNYGYTF. CDR3 bases: TGTGCCAGCAGCCAAGATAAGGGGGGGGGCCCGAACTATGGCTACACCTTC. The chain recombines TRBV14 with TRBJ1-2; D may be TRBD1 (6 bases). The CDR3 extends over 17 amino acids. Germline CDR1 is SGHDN and CDR2 is FVKESK. The V and J ends lost 0 bases and 2 bases respectively, with 16 bases between them.

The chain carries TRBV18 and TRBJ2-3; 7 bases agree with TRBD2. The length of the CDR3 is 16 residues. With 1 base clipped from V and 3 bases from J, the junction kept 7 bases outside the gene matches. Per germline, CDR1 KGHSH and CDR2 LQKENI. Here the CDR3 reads CASSPLSGIGTDTQYF. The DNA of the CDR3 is TGTGCCAGCTCACCACTGAGCGGGATAGGGACAGATACGCAGTATTTT.

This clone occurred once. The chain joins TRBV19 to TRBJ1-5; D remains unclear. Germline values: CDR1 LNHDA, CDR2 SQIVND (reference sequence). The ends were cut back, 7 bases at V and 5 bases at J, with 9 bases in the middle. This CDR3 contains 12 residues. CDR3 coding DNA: TGTGCCAGTACCCCCGTCCATCAGCCCCAGCATTTT. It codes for CASTPVHQPQHF.

The CDR3: CASSPGLAGGGEQFF. CDR3 coding DNA: TGTGCCAGTAGTCCGGGACTAGCGGGAGGAGGTGAGCAGTTCTTC. The rearrangement uses TRBV19 and TRBJ2-1; 15 bases are shared with TRBD2. Germline V gene lookup returns CDR1 LNHDA and CDR2 SQIVND (reference sequence). The CDR3 is 15 residues long. J lost 9 bases, V lost 5 bases, and 5 bases had no gene match.

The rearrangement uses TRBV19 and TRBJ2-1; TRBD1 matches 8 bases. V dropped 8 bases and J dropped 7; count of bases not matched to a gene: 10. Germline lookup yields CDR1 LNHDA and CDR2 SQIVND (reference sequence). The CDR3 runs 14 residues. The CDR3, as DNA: TGTGCCAGTCTCGACAGGGGAATGGGAAATGAGCAGTTCTTC. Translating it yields CASLDRGMGNEQFF. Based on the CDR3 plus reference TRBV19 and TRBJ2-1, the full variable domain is DGGITQSPKYLFRKEGQNVTLSCEQNLNHDAMYWYRQDPGQGLRLIYYSQIVNDFQKGDIAEGYSVSREKKESFPLTVTSAQKNPTAFYLCASLDRGMGNEQFFGPGTRLTVL.

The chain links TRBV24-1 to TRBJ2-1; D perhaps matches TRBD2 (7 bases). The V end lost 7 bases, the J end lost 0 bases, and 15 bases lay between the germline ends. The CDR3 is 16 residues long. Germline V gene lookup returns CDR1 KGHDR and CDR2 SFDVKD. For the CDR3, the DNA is TGTGCCACCAGCCCAGCGAGGGGGGGCTCCTACAATGAGCAGTTCTTC. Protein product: CATSPARGGSYNEQFF.

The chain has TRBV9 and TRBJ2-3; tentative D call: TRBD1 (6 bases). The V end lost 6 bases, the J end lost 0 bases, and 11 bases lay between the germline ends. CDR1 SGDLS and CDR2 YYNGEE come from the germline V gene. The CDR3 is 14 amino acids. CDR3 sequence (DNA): TGTGCCAGCAATGGACAGCGAAGCACAGATACGCAGTATTTT. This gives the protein CASNGQRSTDTQYF.

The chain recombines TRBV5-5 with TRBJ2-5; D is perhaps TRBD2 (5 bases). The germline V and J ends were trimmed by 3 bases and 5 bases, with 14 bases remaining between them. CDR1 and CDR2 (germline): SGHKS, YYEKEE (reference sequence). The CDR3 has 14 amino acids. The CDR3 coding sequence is TGTGCCAGCAGCTCCAACGGACTTACTGAGACCCAGTACTTC. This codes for CASSSNGLTETQYF.